This entry lists 23 T cell receptor beta chains sequenced from one sample in a study of T cell changes during pregnancy in multiple sclerosis. This table comes from immunoSEQ multiplex PCR, and its TCRdb copy is limited to in-frame clones, with some not included. Of around 30,000 clones in the sample, about nine tenths are singletons; the top ten hold about 4.5%. Here the sequenced sample was CD8+ T cells from peripheral blood mononuclear cells, taken in the second trimester of pregnancy. The receptors come from a female donor with multiple sclerosis, enrolled in a pregnancy study.

Only a few counts were recorded for this clone. V is TRBV28 and J is TRBJ2-7; 12 nucleotides align to TRBD2. The V gene's germline CDR1 is MDHEN and CDR2 SYDVKM. J was trimmed by 5 bases and V by 6 bases; bases with no gene match: 11. The CDR3 covers 16 residues. The CDR3 spells CASSQRTSGIWNEQYF. The DNA of the CDR3 is TGTGCCAGCAGCCAAAGGACTAGCGGGATTTGGAACGAGCAGTACTTC.

This sequence joins TRBV27 and TRBJ2-7; the D gene is possibly TRBD2 (6 bases). The CDR3 consists of 15 residues. Germline V gene sequence: CDR1 MNHEY, CDR2 SMNVEV (reference sequence). V gave up 3 bases and J gave up 2 bases, with 14 bases separating them. For the CDR3, the DNA is TGTGCCAGCAGTTTCCATCTAGCGCACCCCTACGAGCAGTACTTC. This encodes CASSFHLAHPYEQYF.

This chain uses TRBV5-6 with TRBJ1-2; a weak D match, TRBD1 (6 bases). Germline CDR1 reads SGHDT; CDR2 reads YYEEEE. The CDR3 covers 14 residues. V was trimmed by 1 base and J by 5 bases, leaving 12 bases between them. The CDR3 loop reads CASSLRDTLYGYTF. CDR3 nucleotide sequence: TGTGCCAGCAGCTTGCGGGACACGTTATATGGCTACACCTTC.

This chain links TRBV4-2 with TRBJ1-5; 7 nucleotides agree with TRBD1. The CDR3 spans 14 residues. The ends lost 3 bases at V and 3 bases at J; junction bases unmatched: 2. CDR1 LGHNA and CDR2 YNFKEQ come from the germline V gene. DNA of the CDR3: TGTGCCAGCAGCCACAGGGGGGCCAATCAGCCCCAGCATTTT. It yields the protein CASSHRGANQPQHF.

The gene calls are TRBV6-5 and TRBJ1-1; TRBD1 might be the D (6 bases). The CDR3 has 14 residues. V lost 6 bases, J lost 6 bases, and 17 bases lay in between. From germline, CDR1 is MNHEY and CDR2 SVGAGI. CDR3 region: CASRWTAEGPEAFF. CDR3 nucleotides: TGTGCCAGCAGATGGACAGCGGAAGGCCCTGAAGCTTTCTTT.

As DNA, the CDR3 is TGTGCCAGCAGCGAGGTTTCCTACGAGCAGTACTTC. Protein sequence: CASSEVSYEQYF. The V and J genes are TRBV7-8 and TRBJ2-7, with D uncertain. The CDR3 contains 12 residues. Germline loops: CDR1 SGHVS, CDR2 FQNEAQ. Trimming took 5 bases from V and 1 from J, leaving 6 bases between them.

This clone was detected a few times. The chain combines TRBV28 with TRBJ2-1; D is possibly TRBD2 (6 bases). V lost 7 bases and J lost 3, with 13 bases in between. CDR3 length equals 14 residues. The V gene's germline CDR1 is MDHEN and CDR2 SYDVKM. CDR3 nucleotide sequence: TGTGCCAGCACGGGAGCGCCGAACTACAATGAGCAGTTCTTC. As protein: CASTGAPNYNEQFF.

This rearrangement joins TRBV15 to TRBJ2-1, with TRBD2 as a possible D gene (5 bases). The CDR3 covers 13 residues. The germline gives CDR1 LNHNV, CDR2 YYDKDF (reference sequence). V was pared by 1 base and J by 8 bases, with 9 bases between. CDR3 residues: CATSRGRGDEQFF. CDR3 coding DNA: TGTGCCACCAGCAGAGGCCGGGGTGATGAGCAGTTCTTC.

In this sample, this clone turned up once. This chain joins TRBV7-2 and TRBJ2-7, with D maybe TRBD1 (6 bases). The length of the CDR3 is 14 residues. Trimming left V 4 bases short and J 3 bases short, with 13 bases between. CDR1 is SGHTA and CDR2 is FQGNSA in the germline V gene. The CDR3 nucleotides read TGTGCCAGCAGCTACCGGGACAAGAGCTACGAGCAGTACTTC. It yields the protein CASSYRDKSYEQYF.

The chain combines TRBV5-1 with TRBJ2-1; 8 bases align to TRBD2. Germline V gene data show CDR1 as SGHRS and CDR2 as YFSETQ. J lost 5 bases, V lost 0 bases, and 10 bases had no gene match. CDR3 length: 17 residues. The DNA for the CDR3 is TGCGCCAGCAGCTTGGGTACTAGCGGCTCTGATCACAATGAGCAGTTCTTC. It translates to CASSLGTSGSDHNEQFF.

V and J are TRBV19 and TRBJ1-1; TRBD1 aligns across 9 bases. The CDR3 contains 14 residues. V shed 3 bases and J 4 bases; nucleotides not matched to a gene: 3. Per germline, CDR1 LNHDA and CDR2 SQIVND (reference sequence). CDR3 in DNA: TGTGCCAGTAGTATGGAGACAGGGGGCACTGAAGCTTTCTTT. Encoded protein: CASSMETGGTEAFF.

The chain couples TRBV30 to TRBJ2-7; D is unresolved. CDR1 is GTSNPN, CDR2 SVGIG, per germline (reference sequence). V was pared by 0 bases and J by 0 bases, with 9 bases between. This CDR3 has 14 amino acids. The CDR3 DNA sequence: TGTGCCTGGAGTGTCGGCCTAGTCTCCTACGAGCAGTACTTC. Residues: CAWSVGLVSYEQYF.

The chain is built from TRBV7-9 and TRBJ2-1; 8 bases agree with TRBD2. The CDR3 totals 19 residues. The V segment lost 3 bases and the J segment 5 bases; nucleotides outside the gene matches: 18. The germline gives CDR1 SEHNR, CDR2 FQNEAQ (reference sequence). The CDR3 bases are TGTGCCAGCAGCTTCCCGAGCGGGAGAGAAGCGCCCGGAGACAATGAGCAGTTCTTC. Protein: CASSFPSGREAPGDNEQFF.

V is TRBV6-5 and J is TRBJ1-1; weak D call: TRBD1 (5 bases). The CDR3 contains 15 residues. V was trimmed by 0 bases and J by 6 bases, leaving 14 bases between them. From germline, CDR1 is MNHEY and CDR2 SVGAGI. The CDR3, as DNA: TGTGCCAGCAGTTACTCTAGCACCTTAGGGGCTGAAGCTTTCTTT. Amino acids: CASSYSSTLGAEAFF.

The chain has TRBV11-2 and TRBJ2-1, with D tentatively TRBD1 (5 bases). V dropped 3 bases and J dropped 12 bases, with 21 bases sitting between them. The CDR3 covers 15 residues. The V gene's germline CDR1 is SGHAT and CDR2 FQNNGV. The CDR3 DNA reads as TGTGCCAGCAGCTTCCCCCTGACGGCTTCGCAGGGGCAGTTCTTC. It yields the protein CASSFPLTASQGQFF. Filled out from reference TRBV11-2 and TRBJ2-1, the complete variable domain reads EAGVAQSPRYKIIEKRQSVAFWCNPISGHATLYWYQQILGQGPKLLIQFQNNGVVDDSQLPKDRFSAERLKGVDSTLKIQPAKLEDSAVYLCASSFPLTASQGQFFGPGTRLTVL.

V and J are TRBV13 and TRBJ2-5; possible D gene TRBD1, 5 bases. The DNA end favors TRBJ2-7, so the J call may be wrong. There are 12 residues in the CDR3. Germline lookup yields CDR1 PRHDT and CDR2 FYEKMQ (reference sequence). CDR3 residues: CASSTGPYEQYF. CDR3 coding DNA: TGTGCCAGCAGCACAGGTCCCTACGAGCAGTACTTC.

The CDR3 is CASKLLSRFRETQYF. CDR3 in DNA: TGTGCCAGCAAGCTACTCTCCAGGTTCCGAGAGACCCAGTACTTC. The V call is TRBV6-5, the J call TRBJ2-5; D call uncertain. CDR3 length: 15 amino acids. CDR1 and CDR2 from the germline V gene are MNHEY and SVGAGI. Trimming left V 7 bases short and J 4 bases short, with 19 bases between.

V and J are TRBV27 and TRBJ1-2, with 7 bases that match TRBD1. This CDR3 contains 14 residues. Germline loops: CDR1 MNHEY, CDR2 SMNVEV (reference sequence). Unmatched junction bases numbered 8, after V lost 6 bases and J lost 4 bases. The DNA of the CDR3 is TGTGCCAGCAGACAGGGGCCAGGGGGCTATGGCTACACCTTC. Translated, it gives CASRQGPGGYGYTF.

V and J are TRBV5-6 and TRBJ1-4; a weak D match, TRBD1 (5 bases). Germline assignment: CDR1 SGHDT and CDR2 YYEEEE. The V end was cut by 2 bases, the J end by 6 bases, with 8 bases between. The CDR3 sequence is 13 residues long. The CDR3 loop is CASSFRAHEKLFF. CDR3 nucleotides: TGTGCCAGCAGCTTCAGGGCCCATGAAAAACTGTTTTTT.

CDR3 protein: CASSGGLNTEAFF. The DNA of the CDR3 is TGTGCCAGCAGCGGAGGGTTGAACACTGAAGCTTTCTTT. The rearrangement joins TRBV9 to TRBJ1-1; D ambiguous. This CDR3 region has 13 residues. Germline V gene lookup returns CDR1 SGDLS and CDR2 YYNGEE. The V and J ends lost 3 bases and 0 bases respectively, with 6 bases between them.

The V and J genes are TRBV28 and TRBJ2-5; the match to TRBD2 covers 7 bases. The CDR3 length is 16 residues. CDR1 and CDR2 from the germline V gene are MDHEN and SYDVKM. The J segment lost 4 bases and the V segment lost 4 bases, leaving 12 bases of the junction unmatched. Here the CDR3 reads CASSSLLGLGAETQYF. The CDR3 bases are TGTGCCAGCAGTTCCCTCCTTGGACTAGGAGCAGAGACCCAGTACTTC.

This clone appeared a single time. The V call is TRBV18, the J call TRBJ1-2; D is unresolved. Trimming cost V 5 bases and J 4 bases, with 11 bases left between them. Germline CDR1 and CDR2: KGHSH and LQKENI. The CDR3 extends over 13 amino acids. The CDR3 nucleotides are TGTGCCAGCTCAGGGATTCGGGGCTATGGCTACACCTTC. Protein sequence: CASSGIRGYGYTF.

In DNA form, the CDR3 reads TGTGCCAGCAGCCCAAGCGACAGGGGGGGAGGAGACGGGGAGCTGTTTTTT. It is translated as CASSPSDRGGGDGELFF. The genes are TRBV7-4 and TRBJ2-2, with 9 bases lining up with TRBD1. After removal of 5 bases from V and 7 bases from J, the junction contained 14 bases not matched to a gene. CDR3 length: 17 amino acids. The germline V gene has CDR1 SGHVT and CDR2 SQSDAQ.